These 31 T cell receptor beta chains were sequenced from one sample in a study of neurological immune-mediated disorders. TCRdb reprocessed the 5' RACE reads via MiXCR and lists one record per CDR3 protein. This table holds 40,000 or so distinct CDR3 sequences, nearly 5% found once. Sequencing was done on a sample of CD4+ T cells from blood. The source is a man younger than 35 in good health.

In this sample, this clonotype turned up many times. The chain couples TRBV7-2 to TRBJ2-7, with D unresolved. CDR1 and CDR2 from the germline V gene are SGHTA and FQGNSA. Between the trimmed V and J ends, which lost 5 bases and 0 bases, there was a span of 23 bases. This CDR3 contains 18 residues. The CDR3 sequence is CASSLNYMSTASSYEQYF. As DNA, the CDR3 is TGTGCCAGCAGCCTCAATTATATGTCGACCGCCAGCTCCTACGAGCAGTACTTC.

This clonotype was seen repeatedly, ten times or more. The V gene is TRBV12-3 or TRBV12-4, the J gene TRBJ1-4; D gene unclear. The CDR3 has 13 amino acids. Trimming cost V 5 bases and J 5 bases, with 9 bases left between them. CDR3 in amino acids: CASSTLQNEKLFF. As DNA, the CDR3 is TGTGCCAGCAGTACACTACAGAATGAAAAACTGTTTTTT.

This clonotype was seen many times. The CDR3, as DNA: TGTGCCAGCAGTGCCGGGACAGGGAGCTCTGGGGCCAACGTCCTGACTTTC. Translating gives CASSAGTGSSGANVLTF. This chain connects TRBV6-1 to TRBJ2-6, with 9 bases fitting TRBD1. Trimming at V came to 4 bases and at J to 0 bases, leaving 4 bases not matched to a gene. The CDR3 sequence is 17 residues long. Germline loops: CDR1 MNHNS, CDR2 SASEGT.

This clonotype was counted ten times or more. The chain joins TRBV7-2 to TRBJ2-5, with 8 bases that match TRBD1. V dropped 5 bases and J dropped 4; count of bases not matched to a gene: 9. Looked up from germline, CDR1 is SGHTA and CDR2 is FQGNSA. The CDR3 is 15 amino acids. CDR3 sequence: CASSPQTGAPETQYF. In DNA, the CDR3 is TGTGCCAGCAGCCCCCAGACAGGGGCCCCAGAGACCCAGTACTTC. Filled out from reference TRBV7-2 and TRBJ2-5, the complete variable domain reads GAGVSQSPSNKVTEKGKDVELRCDPISGHTALYWYRQSLGQGLEFLIYFQGNSAPDKSGLPSDRFSAERTGGSVSTLTIQRTQQEDSAVYLCASSPQTGAPETQYFGPGTRLLVL.

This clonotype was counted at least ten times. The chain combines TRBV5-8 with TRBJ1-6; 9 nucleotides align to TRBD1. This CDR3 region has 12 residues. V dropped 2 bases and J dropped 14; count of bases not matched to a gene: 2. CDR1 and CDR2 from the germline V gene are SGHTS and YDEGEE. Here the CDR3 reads CASSFRDRALHF. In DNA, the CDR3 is TGTGCCAGCAGCTTCCGGGACAGGGCCCTCCACTTT.

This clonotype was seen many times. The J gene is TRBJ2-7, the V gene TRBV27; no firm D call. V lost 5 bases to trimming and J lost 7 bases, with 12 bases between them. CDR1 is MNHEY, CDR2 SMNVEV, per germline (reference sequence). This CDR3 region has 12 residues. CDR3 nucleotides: TGTGCCAGCAGTCCAACGTTGGGTGAGCAGTACTTC. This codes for CASSPTLGEQYF.

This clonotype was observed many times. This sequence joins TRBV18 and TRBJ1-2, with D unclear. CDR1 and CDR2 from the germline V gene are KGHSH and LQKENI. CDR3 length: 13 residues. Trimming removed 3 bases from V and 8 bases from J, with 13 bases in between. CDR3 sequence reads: CASSPLEGSGYTF. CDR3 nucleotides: TGTGCCAGCTCACCCCTGGAGGGAAGCGGCTACACCTTC.

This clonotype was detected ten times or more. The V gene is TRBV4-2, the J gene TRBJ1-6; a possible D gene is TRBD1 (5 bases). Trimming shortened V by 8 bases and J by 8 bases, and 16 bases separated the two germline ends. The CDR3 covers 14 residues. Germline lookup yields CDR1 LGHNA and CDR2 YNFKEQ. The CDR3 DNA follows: TGTGCCAGCCGGGAGGCCCCGGGGGATTCACCCCTCCACTTT. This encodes CASREAPGDSPLHF.

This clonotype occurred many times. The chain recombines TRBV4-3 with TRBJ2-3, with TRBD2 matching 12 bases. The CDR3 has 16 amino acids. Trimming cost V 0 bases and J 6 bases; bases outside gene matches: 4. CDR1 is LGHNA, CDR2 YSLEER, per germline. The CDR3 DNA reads TGCGCCAGCAGCCAAGATAGGGGACTAGCGGGTGATACGCAGTATTTT. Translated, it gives CASSQDRGLAGDTQYF.

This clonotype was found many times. CDR3 coding DNA: TGTGCCAGCAGTTTCCCCTCCGGTGCGGGGGGGGAGACCCAGTACTTC. It encodes CASSFPSGAGGETQYF. This chain joins TRBV12-3 or TRBV12-4 and TRBJ2-5; TRBD2 matches 9 bases. With 3 bases clipped from V and 5 bases from J, the junction kept 10 bases outside the gene matches. This CDR3 spans 16 amino acids.

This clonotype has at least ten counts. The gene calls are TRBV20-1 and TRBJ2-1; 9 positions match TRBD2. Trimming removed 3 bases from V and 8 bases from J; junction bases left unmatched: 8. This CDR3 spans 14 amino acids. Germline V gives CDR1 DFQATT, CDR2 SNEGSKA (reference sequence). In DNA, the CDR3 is TGCAGTGCTAGCCGGACTAGCGTAACGGATGAGCAGTTCTTC. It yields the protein CSASRTSVTDEQFF.

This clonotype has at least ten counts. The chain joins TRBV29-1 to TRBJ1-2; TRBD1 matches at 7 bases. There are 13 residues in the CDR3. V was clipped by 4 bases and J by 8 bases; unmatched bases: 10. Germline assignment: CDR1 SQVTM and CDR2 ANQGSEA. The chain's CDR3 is CSVGEGAIKGYTF. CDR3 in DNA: TGCAGCGTTGGGGAGGGGGCCATCAAGGGCTACACCTTC.

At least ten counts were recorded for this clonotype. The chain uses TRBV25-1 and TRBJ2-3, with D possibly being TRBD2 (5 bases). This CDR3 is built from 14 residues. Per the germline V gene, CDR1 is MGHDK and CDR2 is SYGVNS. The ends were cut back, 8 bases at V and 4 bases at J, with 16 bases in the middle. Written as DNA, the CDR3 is TGTGCCAGCTCACGGGGTGACGGGGCAGATACGCAGTATTTT. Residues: CASSRGDGADTQYF.

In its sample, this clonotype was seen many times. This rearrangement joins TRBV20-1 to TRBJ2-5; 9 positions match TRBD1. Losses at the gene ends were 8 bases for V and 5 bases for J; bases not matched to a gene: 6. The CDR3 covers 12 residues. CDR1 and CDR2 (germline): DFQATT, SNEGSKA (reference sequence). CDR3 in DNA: TGCAGTTACAACAGGGGGCACGAGACCCAGTACTTC. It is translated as CSYNRGHETQYF.

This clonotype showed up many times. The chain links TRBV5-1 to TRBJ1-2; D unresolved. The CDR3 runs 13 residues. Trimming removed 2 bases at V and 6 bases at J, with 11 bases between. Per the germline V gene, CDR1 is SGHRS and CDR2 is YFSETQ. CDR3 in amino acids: CASSFEGQDGYTF. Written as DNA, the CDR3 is TGCGCCAGCAGCTTCGAAGGGCAGGATGGCTACACCTTC.

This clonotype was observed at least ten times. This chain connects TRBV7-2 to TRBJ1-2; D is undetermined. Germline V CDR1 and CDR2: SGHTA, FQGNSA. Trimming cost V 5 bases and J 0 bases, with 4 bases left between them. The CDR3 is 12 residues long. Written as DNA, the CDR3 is TGTGCCAGCAGCACCGCTAACTATGGCTACACCTTC. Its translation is CASSTANYGYTF.

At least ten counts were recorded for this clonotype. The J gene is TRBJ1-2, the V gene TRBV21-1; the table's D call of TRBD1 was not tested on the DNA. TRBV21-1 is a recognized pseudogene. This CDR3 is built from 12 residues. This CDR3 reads CASSLAGGGYTF. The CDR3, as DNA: TGTGCCAGCAGCCTTGCAGGGGGTGGCTACACCTTC.

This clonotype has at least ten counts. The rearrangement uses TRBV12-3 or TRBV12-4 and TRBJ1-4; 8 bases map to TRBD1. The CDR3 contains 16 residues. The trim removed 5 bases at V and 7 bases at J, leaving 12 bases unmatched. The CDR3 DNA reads TGTGCCAGCAGTCCTTACAGGGGGGCGCGGGGTGAAAAACTGTTTTTT. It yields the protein CASSPYRGARGEKLFF.

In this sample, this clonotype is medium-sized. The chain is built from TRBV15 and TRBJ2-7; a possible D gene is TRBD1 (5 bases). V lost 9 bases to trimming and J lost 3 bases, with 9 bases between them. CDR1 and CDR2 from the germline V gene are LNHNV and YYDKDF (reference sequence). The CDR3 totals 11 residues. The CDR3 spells CATGDLYEQYF. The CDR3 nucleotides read TGTGCCACAGGGGATCTCTACGAGCAGTACTTC.

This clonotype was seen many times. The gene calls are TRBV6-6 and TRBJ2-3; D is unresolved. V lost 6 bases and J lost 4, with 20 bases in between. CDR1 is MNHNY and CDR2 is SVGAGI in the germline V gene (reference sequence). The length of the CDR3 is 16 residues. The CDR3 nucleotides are TGTGCCAGCAGGACCAATACCAACGCAGCGTCAGATACGCAGTATTTT. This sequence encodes CASRTNTNAASDTQYF.

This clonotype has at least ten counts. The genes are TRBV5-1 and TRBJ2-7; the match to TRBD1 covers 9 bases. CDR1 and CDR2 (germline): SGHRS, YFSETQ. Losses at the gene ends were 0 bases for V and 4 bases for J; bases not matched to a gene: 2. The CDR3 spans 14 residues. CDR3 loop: CASSLVGQGYEQYF. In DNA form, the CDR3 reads TGCGCCAGCAGCTTGGTGGGACAGGGTTACGAGCAGTACTTC.

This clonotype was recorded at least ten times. The CDR3 DNA follows: TGTGCCAGCAGTCCCCAGGGGGTCGGGTCTGAAGCTTTCTTT. It specifies CASSPQGVGSEAFF. V and J are TRBV6-5 and TRBJ1-1, with 7 bases aligning to TRBD1. Germline loops: CDR1 MNHEY, CDR2 SVGAGI. Unmatched junction bases numbered 9, after V lost 5 bases and J lost 6 bases. The CDR3 contains 14 residues.

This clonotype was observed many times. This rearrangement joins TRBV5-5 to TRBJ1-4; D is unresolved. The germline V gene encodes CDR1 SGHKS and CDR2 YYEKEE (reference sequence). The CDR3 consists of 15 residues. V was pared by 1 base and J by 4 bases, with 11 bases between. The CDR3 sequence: CASSLFQVGNEKLFF. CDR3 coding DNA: TGTGCCAGCAGCTTGTTCCAGGTCGGTAATGAAAAACTGTTTTTT. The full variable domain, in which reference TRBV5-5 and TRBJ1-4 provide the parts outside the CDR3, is DAGVTQSPTHLIKTRGQQVTLRCSPISGHKSVSWYQQVLGQGPQFIFQYYEKEERGRGNFPDRFSARQFPNYSSELNVNALLLGDSALYLCASSLFQVGNEKLFFGSGTQLSVL.

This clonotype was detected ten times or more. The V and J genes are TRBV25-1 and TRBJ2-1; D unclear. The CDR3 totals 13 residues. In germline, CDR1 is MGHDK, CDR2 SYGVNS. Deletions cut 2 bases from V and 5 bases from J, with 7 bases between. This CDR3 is CASSEGRHNEQFF. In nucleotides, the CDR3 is TGTGCCAGCAGTGAAGGACGGCACAATGAGCAGTTCTTC.

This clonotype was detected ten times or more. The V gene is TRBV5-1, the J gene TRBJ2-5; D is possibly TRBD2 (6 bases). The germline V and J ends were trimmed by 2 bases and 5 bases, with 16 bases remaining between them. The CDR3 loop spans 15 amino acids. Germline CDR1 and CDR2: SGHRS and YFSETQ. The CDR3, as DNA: TGCGCCAGCAGCTTCTCCGCCCTGGAGGGGGAGACCCAGTACTTC. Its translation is CASSFSALEGETQYF.

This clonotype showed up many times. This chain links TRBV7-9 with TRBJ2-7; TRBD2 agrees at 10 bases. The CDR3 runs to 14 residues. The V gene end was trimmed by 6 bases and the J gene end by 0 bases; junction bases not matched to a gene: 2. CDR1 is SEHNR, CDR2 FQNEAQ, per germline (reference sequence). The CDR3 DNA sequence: TGTGCCAGCAGACCTAGCGGGAGCTCCTACGAGCAGTACTTC. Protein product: CASRPSGSSYEQYF. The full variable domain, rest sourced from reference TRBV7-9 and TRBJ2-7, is DTGVSQNPRHKITKRGQNVTFRCDPISEHNRLYWYRQTLGQGPEFLTYFQNEAQLEKSRLLSDRFSAERPKGSFSTLEIQRTEQGDSAMYLCASRPSGSSYEQYFGPGTRLTVT.

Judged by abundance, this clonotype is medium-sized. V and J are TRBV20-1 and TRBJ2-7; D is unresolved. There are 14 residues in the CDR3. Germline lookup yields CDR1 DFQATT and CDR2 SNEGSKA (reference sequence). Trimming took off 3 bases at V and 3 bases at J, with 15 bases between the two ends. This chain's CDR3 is CSARNPRYFYEQYF. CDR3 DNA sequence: TGCAGTGCTAGGAACCCTCGTTACTTCTACGAGCAGTACTTC.

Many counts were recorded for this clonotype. CDR3 protein: CASSSIGASEAFF. In nucleotides, the CDR3 is TGTGCCAGCAGCTCCATCGGGGCCTCTGAAGCTTTCTTT. The chain combines TRBV5-6 with TRBJ1-1; the D gene is possibly TRBD1 (5 bases). The V end lost 3 bases, the J end lost 6 bases, and 12 bases lay between the germline ends. CDR3 length: 13 residues. The germline V gene encodes CDR1 SGHDT and CDR2 YYEEEE. The full variable domain, with the rest looked up from reference TRBV5-6 and TRBJ1-1, is DAGVTQSPTHLIKTRGQQVTLRCSPKSGHDTVSWYQQALGQGPQFIFQYYEEEERQRGNFPDRFSGHQFPNYSSELNVNALLLGDSALYLCASSSIGASEAFFGQGTRLTVV.

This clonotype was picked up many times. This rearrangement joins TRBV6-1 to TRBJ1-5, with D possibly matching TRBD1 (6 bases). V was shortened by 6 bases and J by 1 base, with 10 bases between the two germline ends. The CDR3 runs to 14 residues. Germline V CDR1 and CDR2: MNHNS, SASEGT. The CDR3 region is CASRDRQSNQPQHF. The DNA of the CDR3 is TGTGCCAGCAGGGACAGACAAAGCAATCAGCCCCAGCATTTT.

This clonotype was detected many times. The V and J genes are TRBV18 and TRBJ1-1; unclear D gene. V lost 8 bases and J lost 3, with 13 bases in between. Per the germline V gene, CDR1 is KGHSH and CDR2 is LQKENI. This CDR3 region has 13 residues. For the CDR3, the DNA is TGTGCCAGCACCCTAACAACGGACACTGAAGCTTTCTTT. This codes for CASTLTTDTEAFF.

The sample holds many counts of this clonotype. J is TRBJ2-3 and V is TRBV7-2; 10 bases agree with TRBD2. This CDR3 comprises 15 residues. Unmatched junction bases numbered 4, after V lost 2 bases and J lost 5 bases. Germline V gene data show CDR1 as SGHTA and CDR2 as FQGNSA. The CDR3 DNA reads TGTGCCAGCAGCTTAATAGCGGGGGGCGGAGATACGCAGTATTTT. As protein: CASSLIAGGGDTQYF. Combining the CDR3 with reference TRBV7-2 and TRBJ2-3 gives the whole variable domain GAGVSQSPSNKVTEKGKDVELRCDPISGHTALYWYRQSLGQGLEFLIYFQGNSAPDKSGLPSDRFSAERTGGSVSTLTIQRTQQEDSAVYLCASSLIAGGGDTQYFGPGTRLTVL.